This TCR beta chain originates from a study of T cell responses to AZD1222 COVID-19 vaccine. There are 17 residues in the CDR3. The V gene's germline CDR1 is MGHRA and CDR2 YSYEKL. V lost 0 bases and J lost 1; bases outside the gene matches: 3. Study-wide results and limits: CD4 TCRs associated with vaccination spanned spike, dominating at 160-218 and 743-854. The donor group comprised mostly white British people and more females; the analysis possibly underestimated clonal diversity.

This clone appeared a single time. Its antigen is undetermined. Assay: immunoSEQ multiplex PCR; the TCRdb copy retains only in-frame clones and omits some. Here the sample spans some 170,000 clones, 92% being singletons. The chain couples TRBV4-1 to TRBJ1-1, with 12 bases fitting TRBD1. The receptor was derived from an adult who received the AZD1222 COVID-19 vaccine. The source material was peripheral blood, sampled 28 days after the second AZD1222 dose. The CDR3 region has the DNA TGCGCCAGCAGCCAAGATCCGGGACAGGGGGCGAACACTGAAGCTTTCTTT. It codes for CASSQDPGQGANTEAFF.